This T cell receptor (beta chain) derives from a study of brain T cells in children with intractable seizures (dated by TCRdb to 2020 to 2023). At the level of the whole study: As a first screen for immune gene transcripts, resected brain tissue from approximately 54 pediatric epilepsy surgery cases was run on a NanoString immunology panel. Of the roughly 12 selected surgery cases, pre-surgery blood was also sequenced for eight, so four had brain tissue only.

Here V drops 3 bases and J drops 5 bases, and the junction holds 1 base not matched to any gene. Reading from cysteine to phenylalanine, the CDR3 counts 14 amino acids. Only CDR3 DNA remains: 42 bases, in frame from the first base. The germline V gene supplies CDR1 SGHTA and CDR2 FQGTGA. TCR beta chain sequences were generated from genomic DNA using the immunoSEQ assay. Regarding the original processing steps: CDR3 sequences not starting with the conserved framework cysteine at position 104 were manually removed. Clonality was calculated as one minus the normalized Shannon's Diversity Index, with values ranging from 0 (maximal diversity) to 1 (oligoclonal). Chi-squared comparison-of-proportions tests were used to check whether the frequency of the same CDR3 differed between samples, for example brain versus blood. Public clonotypes were found by searching immuneACCESS, and the VDJdb browser was used to assess similarity to known antiviral clonotypes. TCRdb stores this immuneACCESS table with in-frame sequences only. Part of the clones is absent; in the studies checked, under half of the shortfall reflects unresolved V genes, and no reason is known for the rest. For V, J and clone size, that table is used; D and trimming come from the DNA. In this sample the table shows 300,000 to 400,000 clones, about 93% of which occur a single time. Of the sample, 5.7% is held by the ten largest clones.

Points the paper makes about the study in general: Viral specificity was inferred only from CDR3 sequence similarity, and patients' HCMV serostatus was unknown. Sequencing depth differed between pre- and post-surgery blood, so clones missing from the pre-surgery sample may reflect undersampling.

The sample's time point label, in plain terms: blood from clinic visit 5 months post-surgery; TSC patient then seizure free. Surgery cases with the highest brain T cell transcript signatures were selected for TCR beta chain sequencing of brain tissue and, where available, blood. Before surgery, the patients had been given at least one anti-epileptic drug. TCR-sequenced patients were children with drug-resistant epilepsy due to tuberous sclerosis complex, focal cortical dysplasia, Rasmussen encephalitis or hemimegalencephaly. Bulk genomic DNA was extracted from unsorted brain tissue and whole blood with the Monarch genomic DNA purification kit. Notes on this clone: Its antigen has not been determined. No much larger clone exists at a distance of one base, and base qualities are not known.

This specimen was peripheral blood, taken approximately 5 months after surgery. Recombination linked TRBV7-3 to TRBJ2-3; TRBD2 matches 11 bases in the middle. This TCR came from a boy younger than two with tuberous sclerosis and intractable seizures. The nucleotide sequence reads TGTGCCAGCAGCTTCGGACTAGCGGGAGATACGCAGTATTTT. Its protein reads: CASSFGLAGDTQYF.